The 27 T cell receptor beta chains reported below all come from one sample, sequenced in a study of blood T cell repertoires in COVID-19. Assay used: immunoSEQ multiplex PCR; TCRdb lists only in-frame clones, some missing. Counted here are 150,000 to 200,000 clones, 84% occurring once; the ten biggest clones make up about 14%. Material: peripheral blood. The receptors were sampled from a woman between 70 and 85 years old with COVID-19, enrolled during active disease.

This rearrangement joins TRBV7-8 to TRBJ1-6; no clear D. CDR3 length equals 14 residues. The germline gives CDR1 SGHVS, CDR2 FQNEAQ. Trimming stripped 2 bases from V and 7 bases from J, with 9 bases between. This chain's CDR3 is CASSLLAENSPLHF. The CDR3 region has the DNA TGTGCCAGCAGCTTATTAGCCGAAAATTCACCCCTCCACTTT. The full variable domain, in which reference TRBV7-8 and TRBJ1-6 provide the parts outside the CDR3, is GAGVSQSPRYKVAKRGQDVALRCDPISGHVSLFWYQQALGQGPEFLTYFQNEAQLDKSGLPSDRFFAERPEGSVSTLKIQRTQQEDSAVYLCASSLLAENSPLHFGNGTRLTVT.

The gene calls are TRBV3-1 (or the pseudogene TRBV3-2) and TRBJ1-1, with 8 bases fitting TRBD1. Germline V lookup: CDR1 LGHDT, CDR2 YNNKEL (reference sequence). The CDR3 contains 15 residues. Trimming at V came to 4 bases and at J to 8 bases, leaving 12 bases not matched to a gene. In DNA form, the CDR3 reads TGTGCCAGCAGCCCCCTCAGGACAGGGTCAATCGAAGCTTTCTTT. Translating gives CASSPLRTGSIEAFF.

This clone was recorded at least ten times. The chain combines TRBV12-3 or TRBV12-4 with TRBJ1-5; D not resolved. Trimming took 3 bases from V and 8 from J, leaving 5 bases between them. This CDR3 has 11 residues. The CDR3 nucleotides are TGTGCCAGCAGTTTCGGGGAGCCCCAGCATTTT. Its protein is CASSFGEPQHF.

The chain combines TRBV3-1 (or the pseudogene TRBV3-2) with TRBJ1-4; D might be TRBD1 (5 bases). The CDR3 has 15 residues. Germline V gene sequence: CDR1 LGHDT, CDR2 YNNKEL (reference sequence). V was cut by 4 bases and J by 8 bases, with 17 bases left in between. CDR3 residues: CASSPRTGAGEKLFF. The DNA for the CDR3 is TGTGCCAGCAGCCCTAGAACCGGGGCGGGGGAAAAACTGTTTTTT.

The V and J genes are TRBV2 and TRBJ2-7; 10 nucleotides line up with TRBD1. With V trimmed by 5 bases and J by 5 bases, 12 bases remained unmatched. In germline, CDR1 is SNHLY, CDR2 FYNNEI. CDR3 length equals 16 residues. Here the CDR3 DNA reads TGTGCCAGCAGTCCCGCTCCGGGACAGGGGTTCGACGAGCAGTACGTC. As protein: CASSPAPGQGFDEQYV.

This chain connects TRBV7-8 to TRBJ2-7; TRBD1 aligns across 8 bases. Trimming at V came to 1 base and at J to 2 bases, leaving 7 bases not matched to a gene. There are 16 residues in the CDR3. Germline V gene sequence: CDR1 SGHVS, CDR2 FQNEAQ. CDR3 amino acids: CASSLVAGQVPYEQYF. CDR3 nucleotides: TGTGCCAGCAGCTTAGTTGCGGGACAGGTTCCCTACGAGCAGTACTTC.

The V and J genes are TRBV18 and TRBJ1-2; TRBD1 matches 9 bases. V was clipped by 3 bases and J by 8 bases; unmatched bases: 10. The germline V gene encodes CDR1 KGHSH and CDR2 LQKENI. The CDR3 runs to 15 residues. CDR3: CASSPIQGADSGYTF. In nucleotides, the CDR3 is TGTGCCAGCTCACCTATACAGGGGGCTGATAGCGGCTACACCTTC.

The sample holds a few counts of this clone. V is TRBV28 and J is TRBJ1-4; 7 bases align to TRBD1. The CDR3 runs 14 residues. V gave up 10 bases and J gave up 8 bases; unmatched junction bases: 13. Looked up from germline, CDR1 is MDHEN and CDR2 is SYDVKM. The CDR3 sequence is CATATGTETEKLFF. CDR3 in DNA: TGTGCCACGGCGACAGGGACTGAAACGGAAAAACTGTTTTTT.

CDR3: CASRFRADTEAFF. The CDR3, as DNA: TGCGCCAGCAGGTTCAGGGCTGACACTGAAGCTTTCTTT. This chain connects TRBV5-1 to TRBJ1-1; tentative D call: TRBD1 (5 bases). Looked up from germline, CDR1 is SGHRS and CDR2 is YFSETQ. Trimming cost V 5 bases and J 3 bases, with 11 bases left between them. CDR3 length equals 13 residues.

V and J are TRBV28 and TRBJ2-5; 7 nucleotides align to TRBD1. The germline V gene encodes CDR1 MDHEN and CDR2 SYDVKM. The CDR3 consists of 13 residues. V lost 6 bases, J lost 4 bases, and 5 bases stayed unmatched. The CDR3 nucleotides are TGTGCCAGCAGACAGGGGACACGAGAGACCCAGTACTTC. Protein product: CASRQGTRETQYF.

This clone was observed once. The chain joins TRBV16 to TRBJ1-1; perhaps TRBD1 as D (5 bases). The V gene's germline CDR1 is KGHSY and CDR2 FQNENV. The CDR3 is 11 residues long. Trimming removed 4 bases from V and 6 bases from J, with 6 bases in between. The CDR3: CASSRGAEAFF. The CDR3 coding sequence is TGTGCCAGCAGCCGGGGGGCTGAAGCTTTCTTT. Supplemented by reference TRBV16 and TRBJ1-1, the full variable domain reads GEEVAQTPKHLVRGEGQKAKLYCAPIKGHSYVFWYQQVLKNEFKFLISFQNENVFDETGMPKERFSAKCLPNSPCSLEIQATKLEDSAVYFCASSRGAEAFFGQGTRLTVV.

The chain links TRBV10-2 to TRBJ2-7, with D perhaps TRBD1 (6 bases). The ends were cut back, 5 bases at V and 3 bases at J, with 14 bases in the middle. This CDR3 contains 14 residues. From germline, CDR1 is WSHSY and CDR2 SAAADI. In nucleotides, the CDR3 is TGCGCCAGCAGTTATTCAGCGGACAGCTACGAGCAGTACTTC. Residues: CASSYSADSYEQYF.

The rearrangement links TRBV5-1 to TRBJ2-4; perhaps TRBD2 as D (5 bases). The germline gives CDR1 SGHRS, CDR2 YFSETQ. The CDR3 totals 16 residues. Between the trimmed V and J ends, which lost 1 base and 0 bases, there was a span of 11 bases. The DNA of the CDR3 is TGCGCCAGCAGCTTGTTCGGGGAAATAGCCAAAAACATTCAGTACTTC. It is translated as CASSLFGEIAKNIQYF.

The genes are TRBV5-1 and TRBJ2-1, with 7 bases identical to TRBD1. With 4 bases clipped from V and 5 bases from J, the junction kept 3 bases outside the gene matches. Germline V CDR1 and CDR2: SGHRS, YFSETQ. CDR3 size: 13 residues. The CDR3 bases are TGCGCCAGCAGCGTGGGACAGAACAATGAGCAGTTCTTC. It yields the protein CASSVGQNNEQFF.

The chain links TRBV5-5 to TRBJ1-1, with D uncertain. V lost 0 bases to trimming and J lost 1 base, with 4 bases between them. CDR3 length equals 13 residues. CDR1 and CDR2 from the germline V gene are SGHKS and YYEKEE (reference sequence). CDR3 region: CASSLVSNTEAFF. DNA of the CDR3: TGTGCCAGCAGCTTGGTATCGAACACTGAAGCTTTCTTT.

J is TRBJ2-2 and V is TRBV7-2; 11 nucleotides agree with TRBD2. This CDR3 is built from 15 residues. The germline gives CDR1 SGHTA, CDR2 FQGNSA. V lost 5 bases to trimming and J lost 7 bases; unmatched junction nucleotides: 6. CDR3 residues: CASSPLAGGNGELFF. The CDR3 nucleotides read TGTGCCAGCAGCCCCCTAGCGGGGGGCAACGGGGAGCTGTTTTTT.

V gene TRBV28 combines with J gene TRBJ2-3; TRBD1 matches at 9 bases. In germline, CDR1 is MDHEN, CDR2 SYDVKM. The CDR3 length is 14 residues. The J segment lost 1 base and the V segment lost 5 bases, leaving 1 base of the junction unmatched. The CDR3 DNA reads as TGTGCCAGCAGTCGGACAGGGGGCACAGATACGCAGTATTTT. This codes for CASSRTGGTDTQYF.

This clone was counted many times. The chain joins TRBV2 to TRBJ2-5, with 9 bases aligning to TRBD1. The V segment lost 5 bases and the J segment 6 bases; nucleotides outside the gene matches: 4. Germline assignment: CDR1 SNHLY and CDR2 FYNNEI. This CDR3 region has 13 residues. CDR3 sequence (DNA): TGTGCCAGCAGTCGGGACAGGGCGAAGACCCAGTACTTC. Protein sequence: CASSRDRAKTQYF.

This clone was detected only a few times. The chain recombines TRBV19 with TRBJ1-2; 10 positions agree with TRBD1. With V trimmed by 5 bases and J by 3 bases, 9 bases remained unmatched. The V gene's germline CDR1 is LNHDA and CDR2 SQIVND (reference sequence). This CDR3 is 16 amino acids long. For the CDR3, the DNA is TGTGCCAGTAGTTATAACGGACAGGGGGAGCACTATGGCTACACCTTC. This codes for CASSYNGQGEHYGYTF. Together with reference TRBV19 and TRBJ1-2, the CDR3 gives the full variable domain: DGGITQSPKYLFRKEGQNVTLSCEQNLNHDAMYWYRQDPGQGLRLIYYSQIVNDFQKGDIAEGYSVSREKKESFPLTVTSAQKNPTAFYLCASSYNGQGEHYGYTFGSGTRLTVV.

The rearrangement links TRBV21-1 to TRBJ2-7; TRBD1 was called by the table and not checked on the DNA. TRBV21-1 is a pseudogene locus. This CDR3 is built from 16 residues. This chain's CDR3 is CASSKVSRTGATEQYV. The CDR3 bases are TGTGCCAGCAGCAAAGTTAGCAGGACAGGGGCAACCGAGCAGTACGTC.

V is TRBV5-5 and J is TRBJ2-3; 7 nucleotides align to TRBD2. From germline, CDR1 is SGHKS and CDR2 YYEKEE (reference sequence). The CDR3 has 15 amino acids. J lost 0 bases, V lost 2 bases, and 3 bases had no gene match. The CDR3 protein is CASSFAGVSTDTQYF. The CDR3 region has the DNA TGTGCCAGCAGCTTTGCGGGAGTTAGCACAGATACGCAGTATTTT.

The V gene is TRBV10-3, the J gene TRBJ2-6, with 7 bases lining up with TRBD1. This CDR3 has 13 amino acids. Per the germline V gene, CDR1 is ENHRY and CDR2 is SYGVKD. V was pared by 6 bases and J by 9 bases, with 5 bases of the junction left unmatched. In nucleotides, the CDR3 is TGTGCCATCAGCAGACAGGGCGGCAACGTCCTGACTTTC. Translating gives CAISRQGGNVLTF.

This clone appeared a single time. The chain recombines TRBV29-1 with TRBJ2-2; TRBD1 matches at 7 bases. CDR1 is SQVTM and CDR2 is ANQGSEA in the germline V gene. This CDR3 has 15 amino acids. J gave up 0 bases and V 6 bases, and 7 bases lay outside the gene matches. The CDR3 sequence: CSVDGTATNTGELFF. CDR3 nucleotide sequence: TGCAGCGTAGATGGGACAGCCACGAACACCGGGGAGCTGTTTTTT.

The rearrangement joins TRBV9 to TRBJ1-1; D is undetermined. Trimming left V 0 bases short and J 1 base short, with 7 bases between. Germline V gene lookup returns CDR1 SGDLS and CDR2 YYNGEE. The CDR3 is 14 amino acids. The CDR3 region is CASSVVTGNTEAFF. The CDR3, as DNA: TGTGCCAGCAGCGTAGTAACGGGGAACACTGAAGCTTTCTTT.

This clone was observed once. The rearrangement joins TRBV7-2 to TRBJ1-5; D possibly corresponds to TRBD1 (5 bases). The germline V gene encodes CDR1 SGHTA and CDR2 FQGNSA. Trimming took 5 bases from V and 6 from J, leaving 29 bases between them. The CDR3 consists of 19 residues. CDR3 protein: CASSRNFGGGVALSQPQHF. The DNA for the CDR3 is TGTGCCAGCAGCCGGAACTTTGGGGGAGGAGTGGCGTTAAGTCAGCCCCAGCATTTT.

V gene TRBV5-4 combines with J gene TRBJ2-3; D might be TRBD2 (7 bases). The V gene lost 1 base and the J gene lost 0 bases, with 9 bases spanning the gap. The CDR3 sequence is 15 residues long. CDR1 and CDR2 from the germline V gene are SGHNT and YYREEE (reference sequence). In DNA, the CDR3 is TGTGCCAGCAGCTTGAGGGGGGGAAGCACAGATACGCAGTATTTT. Translation gives CASSLRGGSTDTQYF.

The gene calls are TRBV5-5 and TRBJ1-1; tentative D call: TRBD1 (5 bases). The CDR3 totals 14 residues. Trimming removed 0 bases from V and 5 bases from J, with 11 bases in between. Germline V gene data show CDR1 as SGHKS and CDR2 as YYEKEE (reference sequence). CDR3 in DNA: TGTGCCAGCAGCTTGGCTGGGGGGATAACTGAAGCTTTCTTT. It encodes CASSLAGGITEAFF.